These 31 T cell receptor beta chains were all obtained from the same sample, sequenced in a study of cytomegalovirus exposure and HLA in healthy donors. Primers: 60 Vbeta forward and 13 Jbeta reverse. Assay: immunoSEQ multiplex PCR; the TCRdb copy retains only in-frame clones and omits some. The table records approximately 98,000 clones, about 80% of them present only once. The specimen was PBMCs. These receptors all come from a man aged 18 to 30 in good health and CMV-seropositive.

There are a few counts of this clone. The chain is built from TRBV6-5 and TRBJ1-2; D is undetermined. This CDR3 has 14 residues. V shed 0 bases and J shed 4 bases, with 9 bases lying between them. CDR1 is MNHEY and CDR2 is SVGAGI in the germline V gene. The CDR3 loop reads CASSYSILAYGYTF. The CDR3 nucleotides read TGTGCCAGCAGTTACTCGATTTTGGCCTATGGCTACACCTTC.

The chain carries TRBV5-1 and TRBJ2-7; D unresolved. This CDR3 is 14 amino acids long. Germline lookup yields CDR1 SGHRS and CDR2 YFSETQ. V was clipped by 1 base and J by 3 bases, with 11 bases between them. Written as DNA, the CDR3 is TGCGCCAGCAGCTTGCCTACCGATGTCTACGAGCAGTACTTC. It encodes CASSLPTDVYEQYF.

This chain joins TRBV5-8 and TRBJ2-5; 9 nucleotides align to TRBD2. This CDR3 has 14 residues. Germline-derived CDR1 and CDR2 are SGHTS and YDEGEE. After removal of 4 bases from V and 6 bases from J, the junction contained 7 bases not matched to a gene. The CDR3 bases are TGTGCCAGCAGCCCGGGACTAGCTTTGCAGACCCAGTACTTC. Amino acids: CASSPGLALQTQYF.

The chain recombines TRBV6-1 with TRBJ1-5, with D possibly TRBD1 on 6 matching bases. Trimming took 6 bases from V and 4 from J, leaving 13 bases between them. Germline V gene data show CDR1 as MNHNS and CDR2 as SASEGT. CDR3 length: 14 amino acids. The CDR3 spells CASRSNRENQPQHF. The CDR3, as DNA: TGTGCCAGCAGAAGCAACAGGGAAAATCAGCCCCAGCATTTT.

This rearrangement joins TRBV11-3 to TRBJ1-1; TRBD1 agrees at 10 bases. The CDR3 has 15 amino acids. Germline lookup yields CDR1 SGHNT and CDR2 YENEEA. V lost 11 bases and J lost 0; bases outside the gene matches: 9. CDR3 DNA: TGTGCCTCTCTCGCCGGGACAGGGGTGAACACTGAAGCTTTCTTT. Amino acid sequence: CASLAGTGVNTEAFF.

This clone was counted only a few times. For the CDR3, the DNA is TGTGCCAGCAGTGAAGGGACCAGGGTCGGGTACACTGAAGCTTTCTTT. Translating it yields CASSEGTRVGYTEAFF. The chain couples TRBV6-1 to TRBJ1-1; tentative D call: TRBD1 (5 bases). The CDR3 is 16 residues long. The germline V gene encodes CDR1 MNHNS and CDR2 SASEGT. Trimming removed 1 base at V and 3 bases at J, with 15 bases between.

J is TRBJ1-4 and V is TRBV30, with 9 positions matching TRBD1. The trim removed 3 bases at V and 6 bases at J, leaving 8 bases unmatched. The length of the CDR3 is 15 residues. From germline, CDR1 is GTSNPN and CDR2 SVGIG (reference sequence). The CDR3 coding sequence is TGTGCCTGGAGGCCCCTGGGACAGGGTTATGAAAAACTGTTTTTT. This translates into CAWRPLGQGYEKLFF.

The rearrangement joins TRBV28 to TRBJ2-7, with D hard to call. Germline CDR1 and CDR2: MDHEN and SYDVKM. The CDR3 has 12 residues. V was cut by 7 bases and J by 4 bases, with 11 bases left in between. Here the CDR3 DNA reads TGTGCCAGCAACGGCGGATTATACGAGCAGTACTTC. Its protein is CASNGGLYEQYF.

This clone has just one count. The J gene is TRBJ1-5, the V gene TRBV5-8, with D possibly matching TRBD1 (6 bases). Germline V lookup: CDR1 SGHTS, CDR2 YDEGEE. Trimming left V 0 bases short and J 6 bases short, with 10 bases between. The CDR3 is 14 amino acids. This CDR3 reads CASSLVQGSQPQHF. The CDR3, as DNA: TGTGCCAGCAGCTTGGTACAGGGAAGTCAGCCCCAGCATTTT.

This chain links TRBV6-4 with TRBJ1-5, with D perhaps TRBD1 (5 bases). V lost 6 bases, J lost 2 bases, and 8 bases lay in between. CDR3 size: 13 residues. The V gene's germline CDR1 is MRHNA and CDR2 SNTAGT. Written as DNA, the CDR3 is TGTGCCAGCAGCAGGGAAGGCAATCAGCCCCAGCATTTT. It yields the protein CASSREGNQPQHF.

The chain carries TRBV9 and TRBJ2-5; D unresolved. The CDR3 sequence is 10 residues long. The V and J ends lost 8 bases and 5 bases respectively, with 7 bases between them. Germline lookup yields CDR1 SGDLS and CDR2 YYNGEE. CDR3: CARLCETQYF. The CDR3 DNA is TGTGCCAGACTGTGTGAGACCCAGTACTTC.

The chain combines TRBV11-2 with TRBJ1-1; 12 bases are a match to TRBD1. V was pared by 1 base and J by 10 bases, with 4 bases of the junction left unmatched. The germline V gene has CDR1 SGHAT and CDR2 FQNNGV. The CDR3 is 14 residues long. The DNA of the CDR3 is TGTGCCAGCAGCTTAGGGGGGACAGGGGGCGTAGCTTTCTTT. Its translation: CASSLGGTGGVAFF.

The genes are TRBV7-9 and TRBJ2-3, with D perhaps matching TRBD1 (5 bases). The CDR3 runs to 14 residues. Deletions cut 1 base from V and 2 bases from J, with 7 bases between. Germline V gives CDR1 SEHNR, CDR2 FQNEAQ (reference sequence). This chain's CDR3 is CASSLGTNTDTQYF. As DNA, the CDR3 is TGTGCCAGCAGCTTAGGGACAAACACAGATACGCAGTATTTT.

The chain recombines TRBV28 with TRBJ1-6, with D possibly matching TRBD1 (5 bases). The CDR3 is made up of 15 amino acids. Trimming took off 6 bases at V and 10 bases at J, with 19 bases between the two ends. CDR1 and CDR2 from the germline V gene are MDHEN and SYDVKM. Here the CDR3 reads CASSTGEGRRSPLHF. The CDR3 DNA sequence: TGTGCCAGCAGCACGGGGGAGGGAAGAAGGTCACCCCTCCACTTT. Filled out from reference TRBV28 and TRBJ1-6, the complete variable domain reads DVKVTQSSRYLVKRTGEKVFLECVQDMDHENMFWYRQDPGLGLRLIYFSYDVKMKEKGDIPEGYSVSREKKERFSLILESASTNQTSMYLCASSTGEGRRSPLHFGNGTRLTVT.

This clone was recorded a few times. V is TRBV6-1 and J is TRBJ1-5; D not certain. Deletions cut 2 bases from V and 1 base from J, with 9 bases between. Germline CDR1 MNHNS, CDR2 SASEGT. The CDR3 consists of 15 residues. CDR3 coding DNA: TGTGCCAGCAGTGAATTGGTACACAGCAATCAGCCCCAGCATTTT. This translates into CASSELVHSNQPQHF.

V and J are TRBV5-1 and TRBJ2-3; TRBD2 matches 10 bases. J lost 4 bases, V lost 0 bases, and 5 bases had no gene match. CDR3 size: 16 residues. In germline, CDR1 is SGHRS, CDR2 YFSETQ. The chain's CDR3 is CASSLVASGGADTQYF. In DNA, the CDR3 is TGCGCCAGCAGCTTGGTAGCTAGCGGGGGCGCAGATACGCAGTATTTT.

CDR3: CASSSLAGGTYEQYF. The CDR3 DNA sequence: TGTGCCAGCAGTTCCCTAGCGGGGGGAACCTACGAGCAGTACTTC. The chain links TRBV6-5 to TRBJ2-7, with 11 positions matching TRBD2. The CDR3 runs 15 residues. CDR1 is MNHEY and CDR2 is SVGAGI in the germline V gene. Unmatched junction bases numbered 4, after V lost 4 bases and J lost 2 bases.

V is TRBV9 and J is TRBJ1-2, with a weak D call TRBD1 (6 bases). V was clipped by 4 bases and J by 2 bases, with 12 bases between them. The germline V gene has CDR1 SGDLS and CDR2 YYNGEE. CDR3 length: 14 amino acids. This CDR3 is CASSTGQINYGYTF. The CDR3 DNA follows: TGTGCCAGCAGCACAGGACAGATAAACTATGGCTACACCTTC. Full variable domain (outside the CDR3, taken from reference TRBV9 and TRBJ1-2): DSGVTQTPKHLITATGQRVTLRCSPRSGDLSVYWYQQSLDQGLQFLIQYYNGEERAKGNILERFSAQQFPDLHSELNLSSLELGDSALYFCASSTGQINYGYTFGSGTRLTVV.

The chain employs TRBV5-1 and TRBJ1-1, with D possibly matching TRBD1 (5 bases). The length of the CDR3 is 17 residues. Germline V gene sequence: CDR1 SGHRS, CDR2 YFSETQ. Trimming stripped 4 bases from V and 2 bases from J, with 21 bases between. Here the CDR3 reads CASSIGDLGGGNTEAFF. CDR3 in DNA: TGCGCCAGCAGCATAGGCGACCTGGGGGGAGGAAACACTGAAGCTTTCTTT.

The chain uses TRBV10-3 and TRBJ1-2; possibly TRBD1 for D (6 bases). V shed 0 bases and J shed 8 bases, with 16 bases lying between them. CDR1 and CDR2 (germline): ENHRY, SYGVKD. The CDR3 totals 15 residues. The CDR3 here is CAISESTRAGVGYTF. CDR3 in DNA: TGTGCCATCAGTGAGTCGACTCGGGCAGGGGTCGGCTACACCTTC.

The chain joins TRBV19 to TRBJ1-5; 7 bases agree with TRBD1. Germline V gives CDR1 LNHDA, CDR2 SQIVND (reference sequence). The CDR3 is 15 residues long. V shed 6 bases and J 4 bases; nucleotides not matched to a gene: 9. Here the CDR3 DNA reads TGTGCCAGTAGCGTGACAGGGTTTGGGAATCAGCCCCAGCATTTT. Translated, it gives CASSVTGFGNQPQHF. Full variable domain (rest looked up from reference TRBV19 and TRBJ1-5): DGGITQSPKYLFRKEGQNVTLSCEQNLNHDAMYWYRQDPGQGLRLIYYSQIVNDFQKGDIAEGYSVSREKKESFPLTVTSAQKNPTAFYLCASSVTGFGNQPQHFGDGTRLSIL.

Only a few counts were recorded for this clone. V and J are TRBV5-4 and TRBJ1-6, with 8 nucleotides matching TRBD1. Per germline, CDR1 SGHNT and CDR2 YYREEE (reference sequence). Losses at the gene ends were 3 bases for V and 9 bases for J; bases not matched to a gene: 14. The CDR3 is 17 amino acids. CDR3 residues: CASSSHDRQGTGSPLHF. For the CDR3, the DNA is TGTGCCAGCAGCTCGCATGACAGACAGGGGACGGGTTCACCCCTCCACTTT.

The chain combines TRBV2 with TRBJ2-7, with D perhaps matching TRBD2 (5 bases). Trimming removed 6 bases from V and 0 bases from J, with 15 bases in between. CDR3 size: 15 residues. Germline CDR1 is SNHLY and CDR2 is FYNNEI. The DNA for the CDR3 is TGTGCCAGCAGGACGCCTAGCAGCGACTCCTACGAGCAGTACTTC. Translated, it gives CASRTPSSDSYEQYF.

This sequence joins TRBV5-4 and TRBJ2-3; 7 nucleotides align to TRBD2. The germline V gene encodes CDR1 SGHNT and CDR2 YYREEE (reference sequence). J gave up 4 bases and V 1 base, and 6 bases lay outside the gene matches. This CDR3 comprises 15 residues. CDR3 DNA sequence: TGTGCCAGCAGCTTGCGGGGCGGGGGTCCAGATACGCAGTATTTT. Protein product: CASSLRGGGPDTQYF. Complete variable domain (other parts from reference TRBV5-4 and TRBJ2-3): ETGVTQSPTHLIKTRGQQVTLRCSSQSGHNTVSWYQQALGQGPQFIFQYYREEENGRGNFPPRFSGLQFPNYSSELNVNALELDDSALYLCASSLRGGGPDTQYFGPGTRLTVL.

The J gene is TRBJ2-5, the V gene TRBV5-1; 10 bases are shared with TRBD2. J lost 5 bases, V lost 2 bases, and 9 bases had no gene match. Germline V CDR1 and CDR2: SGHRS, YFSETQ. The CDR3 is 16 residues long. As DNA, the CDR3 is TGCGCCAGCAGCTTTTGGTCTAGCGGGGGTGGGGAGACCCAGTACTTC. Translated: CASSFWSSGGGETQYF.

The gene calls are TRBV30 and TRBJ2-5; D is perhaps TRBD1 (6 bases). CDR3 size: 14 residues. Germline V gives CDR1 GTSNPN, CDR2 SVGIG (reference sequence). V dropped 1 base and J dropped 2 bases, with 11 bases sitting between them. CDR3 DNA sequence: TGTGCCTGGAGTGACACAGGGCCGCAAGAGACCCAGTACTTC. It encodes CAWSDTGPQETQYF.

The CDR3 sequence: CASSAQGSTDTQYF. In nucleotides, the CDR3 is TGTGCCAGCAGCGCCCAGGGGAGCACAGATACGCAGTATTTT. The chain employs TRBV7-3 and TRBJ2-3, with D perhaps TRBD1 (6 bases). Per the germline V gene, CDR1 is SGHTA and CDR2 is FQGTGA. The CDR3 runs to 14 residues. V lost 5 bases to trimming and J lost 0 bases, with 9 bases between them.

The chain combines TRBV5-1 with TRBJ1-2; D call uncertain. The CDR3 extends over 15 amino acids. The V gene's germline CDR1 is SGHRS and CDR2 YFSETQ. The V end was cut by 0 bases, the J end by 2 bases, with 11 bases between. CDR3 protein: CASSLEANRNYGYTF. The CDR3 bases are TGCGCCAGCAGCTTGGAAGCTAACCGAAACTATGGCTACACCTTC.

The DNA of the CDR3 is TGTGCCTGCTCCACAGAAAGAGAGACCCAGTACTTC. Protein product: CACSTERETQYF. The J gene is TRBJ2-5, the V gene TRBV30; no clear D gene. Germline CDR1 is GTSNPN and CDR2 is SVGIG (reference sequence). Trimming cost V 6 bases and J 4 bases, with 12 bases left between them. This CDR3 is 12 amino acids long. Looking up the rest from reference TRBV30 and TRBJ2-5 gives the full variable domain: SQTIHQWPATLVQPVGSPLSLECTVEGTSNPNLYWYRQAAGRGLQLLFYSVGIGQISSEVPQNLSASRPQDRQFILSSKKLLLSDSGFYLCACSTERETQYFGPGTRLLVL.

This clone has more than one count but fewer than ten. This chain uses TRBV6-4 with TRBJ2-3; 11 bases map to TRBD1. Germline trimming cut 3 bases from V and 1 base from J; bases unmatched to any gene: 0. In germline, CDR1 is MRHNA, CDR2 SNTAGT. CDR3 length: 15 amino acids. The CDR3 reads CASSEGQGGTDTQYF. The CDR3 coding sequence is TGTGCCAGCAGTGAGGGACAGGGGGGCACAGATACGCAGTATTTT.

The genes are TRBV11-2 and TRBJ2-7; TRBD2 agrees at 9 bases. The germline V gene encodes CDR1 SGHAT and CDR2 FQNNGV. V gave up 1 base and J gave up 2 bases; unmatched junction bases: 6. The CDR3 runs 16 residues. CDR3 nucleotides: TGTGCCAGCAGCTTAGGAGCGGGGGGCCTTACCTACGAGCAGTACTTC. Translation gives CASSLGAGGLTYEQYF.